Listed below are T cell receptor beta chains from one sample, sequenced in a study of cytomegalovirus exposure and HLA in healthy donors. Here immunoSEQ multiplex PCR was the method, and the copy in TCRdb shows in-frame clones only, minus some. The repertoire holds 250,000 to 400,000 clones, with nearly 90% as singletons. Sequencing was carried out using PBMCs. The receptors were sampled from a man aged 25-45 years in good health and CMV-seronegative. The CDR3 runs from the conserved cysteine through the conserved F or W. A D gene is named only where the DNA matches it firmly. Expanded clones get a size class; other rows say once, few or many, or leave the size out.

clone_size: NA; j_call: TRBJ2-5; v_call: TRBV7-2; d_call: TRBD2; cdr3_aa: CASWGVTGGQETQYF; cdr3_nt: TGTGCCAGCTGGGGAGTAACCGGGGGGCAAGAGACCCAGTACTTC
clone_size: NA; j_call: TRBJ1-4; v_call: TRBV7-9; d_call: NA; cdr3_aa: CASGRGSGEKLFF; cdr3_nt: TGTGCCTCCGGCAGGGGTTCGGGTGAAAAACTGTTTTTT
clone_size: NA; j_call: TRBJ2-7; v_call: TRBV25-1; d_call: NA; cdr3_aa: CASSEFVSRDEQYF; cdr3_nt: TGTGCCAGCAGTGAATTTGTTAGTCGGGACGAGCAGTACTTC
clone_size: NA; j_call: TRBJ1-5; v_call: TRBV19; d_call: NA; cdr3_aa: CASSIPYRDQPQHF; cdr3_nt: TGTGCCAGTAGTATTCCCTACAGGGACCAGCCCCAGCATTTT
clone_size: NA; j_call: TRBJ1-4; v_call: TRBV2; d_call: TRBD1; cdr3_aa: CASSERDRVFEKLFF; cdr3_nt: TGTGCCAGCAGTGAGAGGGACAGGGTGTTCGAAAAACTGTTTTTT
clone_size: NA; j_call: TRBJ2-2; v_call: TRBV6-1; d_call: NA; cdr3_aa: CASIPLAGSGELFF; cdr3_nt: TGTGCCAGCATCCCTTTGGCGGGGTCCGGGGAGCTGTTTTTT
clone_size: many; j_call: TRBJ2-7; v_call: TRBV14; d_call: NA; cdr3_aa: CASSQVGPYEQYF; cdr3_nt: TGTGCCAGCAGCCAAGTCGGTCCCTACGAGCAGTACTTC
clone_size: NA; j_call: TRBJ1-3; v_call: TRBV6-1; d_call: TRBD1; cdr3_aa: CASRDRLAGNTIYF; cdr3_nt: TGTGCCAGCCGGGACAGGTTGGCCGGAAACACCATATATTTT
clone_size: NA; j_call: TRBJ2-5; v_call: TRBV6-5; d_call: NA; cdr3_aa: CASRPEGDRKETQYF; cdr3_nt: TGTGCCAGCAGACCTGAAGGGGATCGGAAGGAGACCCAGTACTTC
clone_size: few; j_call: TRBJ1-6; v_call: TRBV5-6; d_call: NA; cdr3_aa: CASSLGRNNSPLHF; cdr3_nt: TGTGCCAGCAGCTTGGGCAGGAATAATTCACCCCTCCACTTT
clone_size: NA; j_call: TRBJ1-2; v_call: TRBV6-1; d_call: NA; cdr3_aa: CASSTPGHYYTF; cdr3_nt: TGTGCCAGCAGCACTCCGGGACATTACTACACCTTC
clone_size: NA; j_call: TRBJ2-7; v_call: TRBV5-6; d_call: TRBD1; cdr3_aa: CASSFRTGMSEMRSYEQYF; cdr3_nt: TGTGCCAGCAGCTTTCGGACAGGGATGTCTGAAATGCGCTCCTACGAGCAGTACTTC
clone_size: NA; j_call: TRBJ1-2; v_call: TRBV7-2; d_call: NA; cdr3_aa: CASSSMVGAYTF; cdr3_nt: TGTGCCAGCAGCTCAATGGTAGGAGCCTATACCTTC
clone_size: NA; j_call: TRBJ2-7; v_call: TRBV7-2; d_call: NA; cdr3_aa: CASSLRGLGAYEQYF; cdr3_nt: TGTGCCAGCAGCTTACGAGGGTTGGGCGCCTACGAGCAGTACTTC
clone_size: NA; j_call: TRBJ2-7; v_call: TRBV6-6; d_call: TRBD1; cdr3_aa: CASRMDRVEDEQYF; cdr3_nt: TGTGCCAGCAGGATGGACAGGGTTGAGGACGAGCAGTACTTC
clone_size: NA; j_call: TRBJ1-5; v_call: TRBV28; d_call: TRBD1; cdr3_aa: CASRRPGQGVAGQPQHF; cdr3_nt: TGTGCCAGCAGGCGGCCGGGACAGGGGGTAGCGGGTCAGCCCCAGCATTTT
clone_size: NA; j_call: TRBJ1-5; v_call: TRBV27; d_call: TRBD1; cdr3_aa: CASRGTDLSQPQHF; cdr3_nt: TGTGCCAGCAGGGGGACAGACCTATCTCAGCCCCAGCATTTT
clone_size: NA; j_call: TRBJ2-5; v_call: TRBV6-6; d_call: TRBD2; cdr3_aa: CASSPGRFSGGETQYF; cdr3_nt: TGTGCCAGCAGTCCGGGACGTTTTAGCGGGGGGGAGACCCAGTACTTC
clone_size: NA; j_call: TRBJ1-2; v_call: TRBV18; d_call: NA; cdr3_aa: CASSDRKNYGYTF; cdr3_nt: TGTGCCAGCTCAGACAGAAAGAACTATGGCTACACCTTC
clone_size: NA; j_call: TRBJ1-1; v_call: TRBV5-1; d_call: TRBD1; cdr3_aa: CASSLMTGGLGTEAFF; cdr3_nt: TGCGCCAGCAGCTTGATGACAGGGGGACTAGGAACTGAAGCTTTCTTT
clone_size: NA; j_call: TRBJ1-2; v_call: TRBV7-9; d_call: TRBD1; cdr3_aa: CASSLGFTGDGYTF; cdr3_nt: TGTGCCAGCAGCTTAGGGTTCACAGGGGACGGCTACACCTTC
clone_size: NA; j_call: TRBJ2-7; v_call: TRBV19; d_call: NA; cdr3_aa: CASSPGILYEQYF; cdr3_nt: TGTGCCAGTAGTCCAGGAATTCTTTACGAGCAGTACTTC
clone_size: NA; j_call: TRBJ2-7; v_call: TRBV7-8; d_call: TRBD1; cdr3_aa: CASSFPAGRGLRYEQYF; cdr3_nt: TGTGCCAGCAGCTTCCCCGCTGGCAGGGGGCTTCGGTACGAGCAGTACTTC
clone_size: NA; j_call: TRBJ2-2; v_call: TRBV6-5; d_call: NA; cdr3_aa: CASKGANTGELFF; cdr3_nt: TGTGCCAGCAAGGGGGCGAACACCGGGGAGCTGTTTTTT
clone_size: NA; j_call: TRBJ1-6; v_call: TRBV11-2; d_call: TRBD1; cdr3_aa: CASSHHYQTGMGNSPLHF; cdr3_nt: TGTGCCAGCAGCCACCACTACCAGACAGGGATGGGAAATTCACCCCTCCACTTT
clone_size: NA; j_call: TRBJ2-7; v_call: TRBV14; d_call: NA; cdr3_aa: CASSQDRGSATYEQYF; cdr3_nt: TGTGCCAGCAGCCAAGATCGGGGTAGCGCCACCTACGAGCAGTACTTC
clone_size: NA; j_call: TRBJ2-3; v_call: TRBV6-6; d_call: TRBD2; cdr3_aa: CASSAAGDPADTQYF; cdr3_nt: TGTGCCAGCAGTGCCGCGGGGGACCCCGCAGATACGCAGTATTTT
clone_size: NA; j_call: TRBJ1-3; v_call: TRBV6-1; d_call: TRBD1; cdr3_aa: CASRSGGGGNTIYF; cdr3_nt: TGTGCCAGCAGATCAGGGGGCGGTGGAAACACCATATATTTT
clone_size: NA; j_call: TRBJ2-1; v_call: TRBV6-1; d_call: TRBD1; cdr3_aa: CASSKSGQGYEQFF; cdr3_nt: TGTGCCAGCAGTAAATCGGGACAGGGGTATGAGCAGTTCTTC
clone_size: NA; j_call: TRBJ2-5; v_call: TRBV2; d_call: NA; cdr3_aa: CASSGLVGVGETQYF; cdr3_nt: TGTGCCAGCAGTGGACTAGTCGGGGTTGGAGAGACCCAGTACTTC
clone_size: few; j_call: TRBJ2-7; v_call: TRBV9; d_call: NA; cdr3_aa: CASSVDPGVYEQYF; cdr3_nt: TGTGCCAGCAGCGTAGACCCCGGGGTCTACGAGCAGTACTTC
clone_size: NA; j_call: TRBJ2-7; v_call: TRBV5-1; d_call: NA; cdr3_aa: CASKPYENSYEQYF; cdr3_nt: TGCGCCAGCAAACCTTACGAGAACTCCTACGAGCAGTACTTC
clone_size: NA; j_call: TRBJ2-5; v_call: TRBV18; d_call: NA; cdr3_aa: CASSPLASRSQETQYF; cdr3_nt: TGTGCCAGCTCACCCCTCGCATCGCGGAGCCAAGAGACCCAGTACTTC
clone_size: NA; j_call: TRBJ2-7; v_call: TRBV4-1; d_call: TRBD2; cdr3_aa: CASSQVGGGTEQYF; cdr3_nt: TGCGCCAGCAGCCAAGTTGGCGGGGGGACGGAGCAGTACTTC
clone_size: NA; j_call: TRBJ2-1; v_call: TRBV7-2; d_call: TRBD2; cdr3_aa: CASSSLGGVGNEQFF; cdr3_nt: TGTGCCAGCAGCTCCCTGGGAGGGGTAGGCAATGAGCAGTTCTTC
clone_size: NA; j_call: TRBJ1-4; v_call: TRBV5-1; d_call: NA; cdr3_aa: CASSSRTGINEKLFF; cdr3_nt: TGCGCCAGCAGCTCGCGAACAGGGATTAATGAAAAACTGTTTTTT
clone_size: NA; j_call: TRBJ1-1; v_call: TRBV10-2; d_call: NA; cdr3_aa: CASRDTDTPNTEAFF; cdr3_nt: TGCGCCAGCAGAGATACAGACACCCCAAACACTGAAGCTTTCTTT
clone_size: NA; j_call: TRBJ2-1; v_call: TRBV7-9; d_call: TRBD1; cdr3_aa: CASSPQRGTGRHNEQFF; cdr3_nt: TGTGCCAGCAGCCCACAACGAGGGACAGGGCGGCACAATGAGCAGTTCTTC
clone_size: NA; j_call: TRBJ2-2; v_call: TRBV5-5; d_call: TRBD2; cdr3_aa: CASSLRGTRNTGELFF; cdr3_nt: TGTGCCAGCAGCTTGCGGGGGACTAGGAACACCGGGGAGCTGTTTTTT